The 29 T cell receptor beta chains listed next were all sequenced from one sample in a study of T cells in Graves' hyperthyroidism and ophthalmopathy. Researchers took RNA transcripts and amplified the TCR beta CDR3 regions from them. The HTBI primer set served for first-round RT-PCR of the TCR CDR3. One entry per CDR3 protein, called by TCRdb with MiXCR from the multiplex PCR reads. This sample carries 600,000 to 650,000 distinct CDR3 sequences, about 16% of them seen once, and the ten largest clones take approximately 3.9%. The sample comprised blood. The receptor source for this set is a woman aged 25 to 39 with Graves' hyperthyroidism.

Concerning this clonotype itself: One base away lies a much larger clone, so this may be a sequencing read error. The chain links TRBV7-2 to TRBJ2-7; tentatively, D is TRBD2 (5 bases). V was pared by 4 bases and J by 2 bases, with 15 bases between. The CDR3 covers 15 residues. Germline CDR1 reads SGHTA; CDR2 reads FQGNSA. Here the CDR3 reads CASSYLRDAAYEQYF. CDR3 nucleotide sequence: TGTGCCAGCAGCTACCTGAGGGATGCCGCCTACGAGCAGTACTTC.

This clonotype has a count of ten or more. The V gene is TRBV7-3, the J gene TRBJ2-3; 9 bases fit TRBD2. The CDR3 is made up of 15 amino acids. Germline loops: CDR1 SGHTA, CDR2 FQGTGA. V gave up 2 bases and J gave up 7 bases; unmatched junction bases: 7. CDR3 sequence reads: CASSLGAGGPNTQYF. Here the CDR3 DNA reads TGTGCCAGCAGCTTAGGGGCGGGAGGGCCCAATACGCAGTATTTT.

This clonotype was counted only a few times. CDR3 amino acids: CASSSRPGLDIQYF. DNA of the CDR3: TGCGCCAGCAGCTCCCGCCCAGGGCTAGACATTCAGTACTTC. This chain connects TRBV5-1 to TRBJ2-4; a weak D match, TRBD1 (5 bases). CDR1 and CDR2 (germline): SGHRS, YFSETQ. V was trimmed by 3 bases and J by 8 bases, leaving 15 bases between them. The CDR3 spans 14 residues.

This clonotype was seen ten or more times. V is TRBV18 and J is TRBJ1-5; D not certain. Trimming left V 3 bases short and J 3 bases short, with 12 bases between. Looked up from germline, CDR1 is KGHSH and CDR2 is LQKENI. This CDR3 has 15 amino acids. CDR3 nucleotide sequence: TGTGCCAGCTCACCCTCGGACCGAACCAATCAGCCCCAGCATTTT. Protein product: CASSPSDRTNQPQHF.

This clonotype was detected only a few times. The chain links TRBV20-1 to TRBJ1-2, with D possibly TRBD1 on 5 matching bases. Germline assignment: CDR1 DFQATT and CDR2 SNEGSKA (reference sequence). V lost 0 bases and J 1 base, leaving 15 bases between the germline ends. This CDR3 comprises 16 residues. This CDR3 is CSARDRTLSYNYGYTF. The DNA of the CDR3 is TGCAGTGCTAGAGACAGGACACTCTCCTATAACTATGGCTACACCTTC.

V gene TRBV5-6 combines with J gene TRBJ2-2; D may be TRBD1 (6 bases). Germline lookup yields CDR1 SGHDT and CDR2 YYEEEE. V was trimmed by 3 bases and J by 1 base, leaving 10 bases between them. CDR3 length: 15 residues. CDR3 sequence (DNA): TGTGCCAGCAGCTCTCCAGGGGAGAACACCGGGGAGCTGTTTTTT. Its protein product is CASSSPGENTGELFF. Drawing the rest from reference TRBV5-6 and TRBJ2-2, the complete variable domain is DAGVTQSPTHLIKTRGQQVTLRCSPKSGHDTVSWYQQALGQGPQFIFQYYEEEERQRGNFPDRFSGHQFPNYSSELNVNALLLGDSALYLCASSSPGENTGELFFGEGSRLTVL.

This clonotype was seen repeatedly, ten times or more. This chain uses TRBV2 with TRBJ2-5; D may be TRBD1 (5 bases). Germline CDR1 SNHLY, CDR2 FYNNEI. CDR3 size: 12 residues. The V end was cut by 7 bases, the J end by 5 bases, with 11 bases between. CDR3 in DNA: TGTGCCAGCATGCGCAGGGCGGAGACCCAGTACTTC. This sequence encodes CASMRRAETQYF.

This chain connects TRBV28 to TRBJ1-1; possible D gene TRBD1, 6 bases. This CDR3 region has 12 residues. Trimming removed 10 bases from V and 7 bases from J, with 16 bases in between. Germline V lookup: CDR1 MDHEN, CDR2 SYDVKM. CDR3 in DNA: TGTGCCACCACACAGGGAGGAGTTGAAGCTTTCTTT. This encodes CATTQGGVEAFF.

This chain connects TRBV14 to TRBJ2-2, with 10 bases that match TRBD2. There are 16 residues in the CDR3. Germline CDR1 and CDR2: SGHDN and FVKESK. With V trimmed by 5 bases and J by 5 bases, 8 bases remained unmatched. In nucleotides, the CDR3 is TGTGCCAGCAGCATCCTGAGCGGGAGGGGAACCGGGGAGCTGTTTTTT. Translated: CASSILSGRGTGELFF.

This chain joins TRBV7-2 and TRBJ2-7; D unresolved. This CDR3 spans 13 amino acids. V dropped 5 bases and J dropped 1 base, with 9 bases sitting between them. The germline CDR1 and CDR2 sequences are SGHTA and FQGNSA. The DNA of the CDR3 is TGTGCCAGCAGCCCGGCGATATCCTACGAGCAGTACTTC. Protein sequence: CASSPAISYEQYF.

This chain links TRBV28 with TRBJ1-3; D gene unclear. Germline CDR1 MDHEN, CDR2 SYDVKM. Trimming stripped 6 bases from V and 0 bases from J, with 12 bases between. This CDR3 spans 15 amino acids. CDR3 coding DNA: TGTGCCAGCAGCTCGGTTTTATACTCTGGAAACACCATATATTTT. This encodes CASSSVLYSGNTIYF.

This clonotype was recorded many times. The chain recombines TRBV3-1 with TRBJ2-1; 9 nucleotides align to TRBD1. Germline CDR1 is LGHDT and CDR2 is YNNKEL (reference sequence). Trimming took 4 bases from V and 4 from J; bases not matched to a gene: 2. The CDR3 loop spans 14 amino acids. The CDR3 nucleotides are TGTGCCAGCAGCCGGGACAGGGCGTACAATGAGCAGTTCTTC. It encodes CASSRDRAYNEQFF.

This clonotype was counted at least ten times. CDR3 protein: CASSLELGQVNQPQHF. DNA for the CDR3: TGTGCCAGCAGTTTAGAACTGGGACAGGTTAATCAGCCCCAGCATTTT. The chain is built from TRBV28 and TRBJ1-5; 8 nucleotides line up with TRBD1. The CDR3 is made up of 16 amino acids. V was clipped by 2 bases and J by 4 bases; unmatched bases: 7. Germline V gives CDR1 MDHEN, CDR2 SYDVKM.

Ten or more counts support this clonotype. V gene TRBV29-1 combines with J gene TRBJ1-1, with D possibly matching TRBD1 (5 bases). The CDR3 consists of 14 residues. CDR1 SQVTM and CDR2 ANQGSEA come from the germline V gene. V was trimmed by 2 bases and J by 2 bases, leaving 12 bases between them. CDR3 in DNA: TGCAGCGTTGAAATGGAGGGGATTAACACTGAAGCTTTCTTT. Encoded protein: CSVEMEGINTEAFF.

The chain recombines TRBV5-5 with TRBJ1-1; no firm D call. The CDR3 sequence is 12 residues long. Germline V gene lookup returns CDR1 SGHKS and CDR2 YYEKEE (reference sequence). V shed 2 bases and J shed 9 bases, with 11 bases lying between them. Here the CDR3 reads CASSLREPKAFF. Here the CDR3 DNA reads TGTGCCAGCAGCTTAAGAGAGCCCAAAGCTTTCTTT.

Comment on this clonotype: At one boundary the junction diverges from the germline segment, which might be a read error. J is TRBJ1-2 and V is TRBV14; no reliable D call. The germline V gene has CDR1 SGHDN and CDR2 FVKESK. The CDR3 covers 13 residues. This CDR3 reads CASCQNTFYGYTF. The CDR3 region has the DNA TGTGCCAGCTGCCAAAACACGTTCTATGGCTACACCTTC.

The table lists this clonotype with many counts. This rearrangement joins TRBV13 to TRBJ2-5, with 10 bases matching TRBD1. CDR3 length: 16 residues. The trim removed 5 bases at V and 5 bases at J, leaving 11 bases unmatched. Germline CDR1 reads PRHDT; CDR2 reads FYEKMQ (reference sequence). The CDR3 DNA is TGTGCCAGCAGCACAAGAGGACAGGGGGAGTTTGAGACCCAGTACTTC. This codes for CASSTRGQGEFETQYF.

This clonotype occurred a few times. The CDR3 sequence is CASIGSGGPQHF. The CDR3 region has the DNA TGTGCCAGTATAGGCAGTGGCGGGCCCCAGCATTTT. The chain has TRBV19 and TRBJ1-5, with D unclear. From germline, CDR1 is LNHDA and CDR2 SQIVND (reference sequence). Trimming left V 7 bases short and J 9 bases short, with 13 bases between. This CDR3 has 12 amino acids.

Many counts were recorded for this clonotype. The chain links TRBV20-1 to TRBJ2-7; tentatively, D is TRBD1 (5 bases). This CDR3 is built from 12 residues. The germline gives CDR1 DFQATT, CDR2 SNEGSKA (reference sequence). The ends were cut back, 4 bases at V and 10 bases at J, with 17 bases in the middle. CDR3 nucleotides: TGCAGTGCTACCTCGGACACTCCTAGACAGTACTTC. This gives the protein CSATSDTPRQYF.

CDR3 DNA: TGTGCCAGCAGTGGCCCCGGACTAGGCTCCTGTGAGCAGTTCTTC. Protein sequence: CASSGPGLGSCEQFF. This sequence joins TRBV6-2 or TRBV6-3 and TRBJ2-1; TRBD2 agrees at 7 bases. V lost 5 bases, J lost 9 bases, and 13 bases stayed unmatched. The CDR3 loop spans 15 amino acids. CDR1 and CDR2 from the germline V gene are MNHEY and SVGEGT.

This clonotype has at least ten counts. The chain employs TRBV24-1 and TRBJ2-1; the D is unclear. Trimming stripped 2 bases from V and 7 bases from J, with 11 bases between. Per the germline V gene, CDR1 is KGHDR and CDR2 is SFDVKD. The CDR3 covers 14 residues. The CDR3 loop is CATSDSRLLNEQFF. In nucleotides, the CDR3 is TGTGCCACCAGTGATTCGAGACTCTTAAATGAGCAGTTCTTC.

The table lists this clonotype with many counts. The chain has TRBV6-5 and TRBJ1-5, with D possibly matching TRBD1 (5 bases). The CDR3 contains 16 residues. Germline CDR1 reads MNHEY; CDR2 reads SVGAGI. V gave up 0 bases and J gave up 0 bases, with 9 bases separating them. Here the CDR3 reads CASSYSQGISNQPQHF. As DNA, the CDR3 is TGTGCCAGCAGTTACTCCCAGGGTATTAGCAATCAGCCCCAGCATTTT.

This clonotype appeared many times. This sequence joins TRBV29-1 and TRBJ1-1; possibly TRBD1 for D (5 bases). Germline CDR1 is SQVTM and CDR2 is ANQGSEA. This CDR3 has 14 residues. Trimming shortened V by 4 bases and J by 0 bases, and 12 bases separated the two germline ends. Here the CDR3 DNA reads TGCAGCGTTGGTCCCAAGGGGATGAACACTGAAGCTTTCTTT. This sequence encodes CSVGPKGMNTEAFF.

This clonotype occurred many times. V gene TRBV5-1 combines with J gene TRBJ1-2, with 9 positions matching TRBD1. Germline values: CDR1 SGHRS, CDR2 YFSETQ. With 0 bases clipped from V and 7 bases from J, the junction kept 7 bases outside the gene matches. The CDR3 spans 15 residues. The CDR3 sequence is CASSLEGQGSVGYTF. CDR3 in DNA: TGCGCCAGCAGCTTGGAGGGACAGGGCTCCGTTGGCTACACCTTC.

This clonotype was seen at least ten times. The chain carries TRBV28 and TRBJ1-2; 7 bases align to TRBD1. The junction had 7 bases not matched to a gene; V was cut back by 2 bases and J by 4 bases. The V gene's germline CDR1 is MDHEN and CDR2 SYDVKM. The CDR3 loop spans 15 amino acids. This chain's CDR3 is CASSLDHRGGYGYTF. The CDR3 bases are TGTGCCAGCAGTTTAGACCACAGGGGAGGCTATGGCTACACCTTC.

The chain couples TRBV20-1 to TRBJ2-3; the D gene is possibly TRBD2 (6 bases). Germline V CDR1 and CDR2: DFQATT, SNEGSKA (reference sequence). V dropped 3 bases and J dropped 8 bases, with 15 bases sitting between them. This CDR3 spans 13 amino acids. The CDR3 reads CSARDQGAGTQYF. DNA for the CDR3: TGCAGTGCTAGGGATCAGGGAGCGGGTACGCAGTATTTT.

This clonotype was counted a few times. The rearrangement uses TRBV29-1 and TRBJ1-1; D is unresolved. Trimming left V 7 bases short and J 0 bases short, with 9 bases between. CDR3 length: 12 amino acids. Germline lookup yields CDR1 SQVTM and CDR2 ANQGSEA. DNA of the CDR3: TGCAGCGCCCGGGGTCTGAACACTGAAGCTTTCTTT. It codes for CSARGLNTEAFF. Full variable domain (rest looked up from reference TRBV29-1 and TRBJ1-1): SAVISQKPSRDICQRGTSLTIQCQVDSQVTMMFWYRQQPGQSLTLIATANQGSEATYESGFVIDKFPISRPNLTFSTLTVSNMSPEDSSIYLCSARGLNTEAFFGQGTRLTVV.

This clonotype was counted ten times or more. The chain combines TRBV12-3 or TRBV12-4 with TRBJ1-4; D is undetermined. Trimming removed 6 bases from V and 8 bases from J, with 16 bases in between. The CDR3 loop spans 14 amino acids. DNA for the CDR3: TGTGCCAGCAGGCCCGGTTTAGCGGAAGAAAAACTGTTTTTT. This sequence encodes CASRPGLAEEKLFF.

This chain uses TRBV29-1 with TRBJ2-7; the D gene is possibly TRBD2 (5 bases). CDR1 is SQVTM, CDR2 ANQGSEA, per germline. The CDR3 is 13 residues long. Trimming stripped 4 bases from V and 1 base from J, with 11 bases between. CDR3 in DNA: TGCAGCGTTGTAACAGCGGAGTCCTACGAGCAGTACTTC. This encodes CSVVTAESYEQYF.